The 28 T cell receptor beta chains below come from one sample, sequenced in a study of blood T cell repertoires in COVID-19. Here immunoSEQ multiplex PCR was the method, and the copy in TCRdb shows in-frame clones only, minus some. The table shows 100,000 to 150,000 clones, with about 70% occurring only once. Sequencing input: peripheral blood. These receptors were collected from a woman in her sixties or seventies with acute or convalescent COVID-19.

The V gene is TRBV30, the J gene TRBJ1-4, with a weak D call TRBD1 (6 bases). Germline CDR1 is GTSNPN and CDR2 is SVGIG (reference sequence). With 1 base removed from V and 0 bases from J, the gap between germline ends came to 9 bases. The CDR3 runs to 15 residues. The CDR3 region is CAWSAGQATNEKLFF. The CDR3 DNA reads TGTGCCTGGAGTGCGGGACAAGCAACTAATGAAAAACTGTTTTTT.

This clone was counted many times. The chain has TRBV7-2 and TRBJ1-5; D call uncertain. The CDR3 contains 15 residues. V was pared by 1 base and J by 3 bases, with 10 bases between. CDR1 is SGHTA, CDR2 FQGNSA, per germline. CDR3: CASSLVSGDNQPQHF. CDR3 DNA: TGTGCCAGCAGCTTAGTTTCCGGGGACAATCAGCCCCAGCATTTT.

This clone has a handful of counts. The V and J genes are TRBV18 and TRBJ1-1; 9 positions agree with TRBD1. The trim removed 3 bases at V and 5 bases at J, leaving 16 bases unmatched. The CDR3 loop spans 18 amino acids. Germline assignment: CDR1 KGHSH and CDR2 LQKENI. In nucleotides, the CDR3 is TGTGCCAGCTCACCTCTGGGACAGGGATCGGGGAGAGGGACTGAAGCTTTCTTT. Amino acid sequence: CASSPLGQGSGRGTEAFF.

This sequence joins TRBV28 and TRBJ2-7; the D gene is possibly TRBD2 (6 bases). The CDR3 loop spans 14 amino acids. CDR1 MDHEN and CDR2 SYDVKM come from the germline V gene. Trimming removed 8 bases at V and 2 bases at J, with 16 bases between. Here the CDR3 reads CASEPGRGTYEQYF. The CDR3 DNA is TGTGCCAGCGAACCCGGGCGGGGAACCTACGAGCAGTACTTC.

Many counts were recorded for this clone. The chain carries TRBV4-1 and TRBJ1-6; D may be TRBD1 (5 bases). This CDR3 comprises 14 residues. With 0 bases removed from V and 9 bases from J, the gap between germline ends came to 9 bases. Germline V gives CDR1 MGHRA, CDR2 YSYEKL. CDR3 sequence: CASSQEFQGSPLHF. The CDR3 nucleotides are TGCGCCAGCAGCCAAGAGTTCCAGGGTTCACCCCTCCACTTT.

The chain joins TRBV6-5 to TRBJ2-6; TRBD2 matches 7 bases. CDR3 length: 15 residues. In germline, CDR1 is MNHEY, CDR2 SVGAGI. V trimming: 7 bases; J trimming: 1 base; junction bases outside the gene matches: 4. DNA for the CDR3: TGTGCCAGCACTCAGGGAGGGTCTGGGGCCAACGTCCTGACTTTC. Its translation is CASTQGGSGANVLTF.

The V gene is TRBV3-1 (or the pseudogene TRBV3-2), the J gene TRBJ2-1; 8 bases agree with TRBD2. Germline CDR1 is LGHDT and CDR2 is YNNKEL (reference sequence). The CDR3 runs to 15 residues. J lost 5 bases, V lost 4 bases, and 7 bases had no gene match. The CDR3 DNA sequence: TGTGCCAGCAGCCCTCGGGGGGGCCTAAACAATGAGCAGTTCTTC. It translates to CASSPRGGLNNEQFF.

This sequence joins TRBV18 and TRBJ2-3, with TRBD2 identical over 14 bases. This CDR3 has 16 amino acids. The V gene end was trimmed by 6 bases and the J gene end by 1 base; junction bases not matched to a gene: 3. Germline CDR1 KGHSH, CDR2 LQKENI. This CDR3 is CASSSGLAGGTDTQYF. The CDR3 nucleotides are TGTGCCAGCTCGTCGGGACTAGCGGGAGGCACAGATACGCAGTATTTT.

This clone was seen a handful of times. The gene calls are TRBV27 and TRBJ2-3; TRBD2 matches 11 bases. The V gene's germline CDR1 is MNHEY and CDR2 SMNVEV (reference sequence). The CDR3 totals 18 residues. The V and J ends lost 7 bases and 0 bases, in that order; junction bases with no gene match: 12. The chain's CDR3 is CASKPRGLAATSTDTQYF. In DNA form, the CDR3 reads TGTGCCAGCAAACCCCGGGGACTAGCGGCAACTAGCACAGATACGCAGTATTTT.

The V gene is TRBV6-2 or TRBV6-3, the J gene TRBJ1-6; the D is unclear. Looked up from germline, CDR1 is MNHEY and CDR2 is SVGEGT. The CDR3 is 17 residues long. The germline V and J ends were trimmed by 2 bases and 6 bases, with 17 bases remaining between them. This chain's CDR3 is CASSYEAARALNSPLHF. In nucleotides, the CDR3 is TGTGCCAGCAGTTACGAGGCCGCGCGCGCGCTTAATTCACCCCTCCACTTT.

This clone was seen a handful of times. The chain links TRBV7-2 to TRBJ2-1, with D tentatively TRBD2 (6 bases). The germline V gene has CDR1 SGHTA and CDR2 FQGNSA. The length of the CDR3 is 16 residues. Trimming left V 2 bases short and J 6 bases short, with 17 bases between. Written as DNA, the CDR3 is TGTGCCAGCAGCTTATCGGGGGTCAGATTGGTCAATGAGCAGTTCTTC. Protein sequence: CASSLSGVRLVNEQFF.

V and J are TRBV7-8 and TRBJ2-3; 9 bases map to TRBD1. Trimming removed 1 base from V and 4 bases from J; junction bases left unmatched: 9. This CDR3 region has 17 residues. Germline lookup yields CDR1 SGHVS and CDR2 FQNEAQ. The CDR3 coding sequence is TGTGCCAGCAGCTTAGAATGGGGACAGGGAGCGGCAGATACGCAGTATTTT. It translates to CASSLEWGQGAADTQYF.

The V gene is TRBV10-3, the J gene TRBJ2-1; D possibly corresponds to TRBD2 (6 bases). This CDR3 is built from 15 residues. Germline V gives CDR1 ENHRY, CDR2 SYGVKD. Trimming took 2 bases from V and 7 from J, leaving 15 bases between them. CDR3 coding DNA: TGTGCCATCAGTGAGGGCGGGACGTCAGGAAATGAGCAGTTCTTC. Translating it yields CAISEGGTSGNEQFF.

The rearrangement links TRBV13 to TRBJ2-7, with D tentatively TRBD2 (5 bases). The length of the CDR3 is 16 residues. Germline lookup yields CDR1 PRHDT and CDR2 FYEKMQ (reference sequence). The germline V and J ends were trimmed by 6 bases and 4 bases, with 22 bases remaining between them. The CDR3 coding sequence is TGTGCCAGCAGTTTGGGAATTAGCGTGAGCGCTTACGAGCAGTACTTC. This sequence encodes CASSLGISVSAYEQYF.

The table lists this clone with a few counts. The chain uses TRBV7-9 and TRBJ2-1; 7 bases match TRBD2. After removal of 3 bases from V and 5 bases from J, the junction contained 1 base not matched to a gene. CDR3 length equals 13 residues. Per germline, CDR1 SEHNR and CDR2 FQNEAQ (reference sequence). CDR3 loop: CASSFSGDNEQFF. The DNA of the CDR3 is TGTGCCAGCAGCTTCAGCGGGGACAATGAGCAGTTCTTC.

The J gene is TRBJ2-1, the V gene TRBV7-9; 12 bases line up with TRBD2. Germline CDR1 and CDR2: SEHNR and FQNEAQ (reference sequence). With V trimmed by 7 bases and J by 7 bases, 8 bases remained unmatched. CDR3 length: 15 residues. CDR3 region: CASTTGTSGFNEQFF. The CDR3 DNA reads TGTGCCAGCACTACCGGGACTAGCGGGTTTAATGAGCAGTTCTTC.

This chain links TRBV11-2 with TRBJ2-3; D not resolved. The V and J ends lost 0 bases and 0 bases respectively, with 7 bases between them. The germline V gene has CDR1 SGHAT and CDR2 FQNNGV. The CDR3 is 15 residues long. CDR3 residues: CASSLELTSTDTQYF. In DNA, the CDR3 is TGTGCCAGCAGCTTAGAACTTACTAGCACAGATACGCAGTATTTT.

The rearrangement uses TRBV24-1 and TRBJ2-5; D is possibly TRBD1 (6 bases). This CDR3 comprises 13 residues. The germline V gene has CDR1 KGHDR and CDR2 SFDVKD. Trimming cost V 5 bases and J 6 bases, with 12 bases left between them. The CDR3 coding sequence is TGTGCCACCAGTGTCGAGGGGGTGAAGACCCAGTACTTC. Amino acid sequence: CATSVEGVKTQYF.

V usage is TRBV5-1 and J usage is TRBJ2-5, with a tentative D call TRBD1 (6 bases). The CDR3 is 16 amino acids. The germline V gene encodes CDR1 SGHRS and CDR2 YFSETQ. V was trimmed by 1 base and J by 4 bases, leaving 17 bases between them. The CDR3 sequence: CASSLSGTPSRETQYF. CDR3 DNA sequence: TGCGCCAGCAGCTTGTCCGGGACACCGAGTCGAGAGACCCAGTACTTC. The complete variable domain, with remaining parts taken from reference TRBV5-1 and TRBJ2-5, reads KAGVTQTPRYLIKTRGQQVTLSCSPISGHRSVSWYQQTPGQGLQFLFEYFSETQRNKGNFPGRFSGRQFSNSRSEMNVSTLELGDSALYLCASSLSGTPSRETQYFGPGTRLLVL.

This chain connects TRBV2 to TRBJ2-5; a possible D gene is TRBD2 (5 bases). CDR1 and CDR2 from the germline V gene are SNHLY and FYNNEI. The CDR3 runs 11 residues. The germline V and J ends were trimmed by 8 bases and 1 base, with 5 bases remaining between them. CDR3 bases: TGTGCCAGCGAGGGCCAAGAGACCCAGTACTTC. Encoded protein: CASEGQETQYF.

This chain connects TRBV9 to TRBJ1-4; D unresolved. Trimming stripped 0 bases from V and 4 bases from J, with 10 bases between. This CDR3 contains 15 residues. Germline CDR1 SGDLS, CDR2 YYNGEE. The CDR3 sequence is CASSVGIASNEKLFF. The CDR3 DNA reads TGTGCCAGCAGCGTAGGAATAGCCAGTAATGAAAAACTGTTTTTT. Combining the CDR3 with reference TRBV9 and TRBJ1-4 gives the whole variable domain DSGVTQTPKHLITATGQRVTLRCSPRSGDLSVYWYQQSLDQGLQFLIQYYNGEERAKGNILERFSAQQFPDLHSELNLSSLELGDSALYFCASSVGIASNEKLFFGSGTQLSVL.

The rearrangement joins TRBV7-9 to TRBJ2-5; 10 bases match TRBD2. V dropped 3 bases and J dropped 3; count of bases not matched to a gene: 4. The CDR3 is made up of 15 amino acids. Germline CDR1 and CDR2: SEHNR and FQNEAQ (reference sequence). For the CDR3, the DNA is TGTGCCAGCAGCTTGTATCTAGCGGGGGAAGAGACCCAGTACTTC. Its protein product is CASSLYLAGEETQYF.

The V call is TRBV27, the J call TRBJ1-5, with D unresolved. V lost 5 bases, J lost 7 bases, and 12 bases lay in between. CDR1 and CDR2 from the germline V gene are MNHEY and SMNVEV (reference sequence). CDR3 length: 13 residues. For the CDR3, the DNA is TGTGCCAGCAGTGTAACCCAGTGGCAGCCCCAGCATTTT. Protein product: CASSVTQWQPQHF.

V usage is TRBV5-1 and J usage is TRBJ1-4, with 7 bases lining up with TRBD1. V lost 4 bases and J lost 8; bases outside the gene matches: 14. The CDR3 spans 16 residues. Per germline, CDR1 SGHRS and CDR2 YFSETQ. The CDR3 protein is CASSPGEGARGEKLFF. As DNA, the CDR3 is TGCGCCAGCAGCCCGGGAGAGGGGGCGAGGGGAGAAAAACTGTTTTTT.

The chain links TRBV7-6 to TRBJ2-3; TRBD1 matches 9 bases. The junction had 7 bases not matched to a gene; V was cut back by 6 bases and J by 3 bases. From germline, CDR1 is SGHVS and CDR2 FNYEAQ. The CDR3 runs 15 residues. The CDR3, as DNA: TGTGCCAGCAGTTCCGGACAGGGGAGGACAGATACGCAGTATTTT. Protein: CASSSGQGRTDTQYF.

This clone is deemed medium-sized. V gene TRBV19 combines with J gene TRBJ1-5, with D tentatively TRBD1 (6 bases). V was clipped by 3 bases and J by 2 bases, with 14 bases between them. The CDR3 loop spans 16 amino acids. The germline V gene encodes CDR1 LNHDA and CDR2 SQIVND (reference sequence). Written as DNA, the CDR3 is TGTGCCAGTAGTATTATAGGGCGACAGGGCAATCAGCCCCAGCATTTT. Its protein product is CASSIIGRQGNQPQHF.

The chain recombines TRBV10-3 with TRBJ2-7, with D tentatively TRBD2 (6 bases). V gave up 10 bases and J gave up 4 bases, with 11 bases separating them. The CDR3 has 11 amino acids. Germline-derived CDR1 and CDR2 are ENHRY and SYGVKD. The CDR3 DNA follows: TGTGCCACCCAAGGGACTTACGAGCAGTACTTC. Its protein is CATQGTYEQYF.

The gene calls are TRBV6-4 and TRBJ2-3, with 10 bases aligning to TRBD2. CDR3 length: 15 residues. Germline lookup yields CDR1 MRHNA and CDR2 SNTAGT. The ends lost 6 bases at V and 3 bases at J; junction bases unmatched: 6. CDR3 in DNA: TGTGCCAGCAGACAAACTAGCGGGACTACAGATACGCAGTATTTT. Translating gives CASRQTSGTTDTQYF.